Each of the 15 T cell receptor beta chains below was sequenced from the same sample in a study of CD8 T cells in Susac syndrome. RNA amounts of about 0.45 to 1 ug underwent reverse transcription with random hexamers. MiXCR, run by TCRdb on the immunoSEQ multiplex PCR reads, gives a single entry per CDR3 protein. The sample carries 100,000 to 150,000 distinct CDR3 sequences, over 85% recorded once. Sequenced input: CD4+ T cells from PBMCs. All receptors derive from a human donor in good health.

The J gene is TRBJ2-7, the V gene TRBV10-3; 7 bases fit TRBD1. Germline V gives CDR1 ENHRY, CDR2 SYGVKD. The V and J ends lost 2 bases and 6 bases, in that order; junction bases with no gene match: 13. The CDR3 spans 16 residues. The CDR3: CAISEGRRQGIREQYF. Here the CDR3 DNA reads TGTGCCATCAGTGAGGGTAGGAGACAGGGTATCCGCGAGCAGTACTTC.

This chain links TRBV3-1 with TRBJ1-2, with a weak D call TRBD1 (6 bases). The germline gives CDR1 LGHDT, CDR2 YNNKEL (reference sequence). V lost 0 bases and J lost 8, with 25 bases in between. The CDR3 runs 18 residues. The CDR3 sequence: CASSQDASLWGAPNGYTF. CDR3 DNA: TGTGCCAGCAGCCAAGATGCAAGCCTGTGGGGGGCGCCTAACGGCTACACCTTC.

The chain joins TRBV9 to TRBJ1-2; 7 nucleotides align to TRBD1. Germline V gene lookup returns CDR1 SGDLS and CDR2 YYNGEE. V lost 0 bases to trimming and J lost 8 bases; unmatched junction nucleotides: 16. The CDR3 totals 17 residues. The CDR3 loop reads CASSVAPATGMAGGYTF. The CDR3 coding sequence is TGTGCCAGCAGCGTAGCTCCGGCGACAGGGATGGCCGGGGGCTACACCTTC.

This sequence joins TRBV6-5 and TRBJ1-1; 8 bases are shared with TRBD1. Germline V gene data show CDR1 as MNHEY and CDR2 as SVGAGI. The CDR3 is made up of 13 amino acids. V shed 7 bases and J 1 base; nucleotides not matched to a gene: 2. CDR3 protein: CASNGQGNTEAFF. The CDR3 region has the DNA TGTGCCAGCAACGGACAGGGGAACACTGAAGCTTTCTTT.

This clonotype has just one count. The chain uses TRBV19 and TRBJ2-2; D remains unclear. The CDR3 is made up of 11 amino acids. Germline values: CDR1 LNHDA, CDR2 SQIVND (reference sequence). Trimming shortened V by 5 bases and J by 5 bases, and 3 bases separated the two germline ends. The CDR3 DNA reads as TGTGCCAGTAGTCGAACCGGGGAGCTGTTTTTT. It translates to CASSRTGELFF.

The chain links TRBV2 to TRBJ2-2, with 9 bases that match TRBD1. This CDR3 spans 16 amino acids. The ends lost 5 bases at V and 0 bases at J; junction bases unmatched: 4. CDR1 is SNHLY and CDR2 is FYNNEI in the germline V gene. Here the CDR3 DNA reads TGTGCCAGCAGTACACAGGGGGCTGCGAACACCGGGGAGCTGTTTTTT. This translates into CASSTQGAANTGELFF.

The CDR3 nucleotides read TGTGCCTGGGCCTATTTTGGCACCGGGGAGCTGTTTTTT. Protein: CAWAYFGTGELFF. The V gene is TRBV30, the J gene TRBJ2-2; D gene unclear. Germline-derived CDR1 and CDR2 are GTSNPN and SVGIG (reference sequence). Trimming took off 5 bases at V and 4 bases at J, with 11 bases between the two ends. This CDR3 spans 13 amino acids.

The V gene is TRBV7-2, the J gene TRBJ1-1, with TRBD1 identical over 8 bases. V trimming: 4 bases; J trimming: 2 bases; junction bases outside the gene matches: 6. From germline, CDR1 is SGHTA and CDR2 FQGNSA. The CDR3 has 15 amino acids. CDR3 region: CASSSQTGANTEAFF. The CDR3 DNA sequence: TGTGCCAGCAGCTCTCAGACAGGGGCCAACACTGAAGCTTTCTTT.

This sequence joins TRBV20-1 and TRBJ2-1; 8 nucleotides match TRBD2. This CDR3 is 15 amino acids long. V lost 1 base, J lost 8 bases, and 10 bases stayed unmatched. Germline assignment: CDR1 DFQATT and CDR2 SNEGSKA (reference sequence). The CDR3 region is CSARAPGTSHDEQFF. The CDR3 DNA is TGCAGTGCTAGAGCTCCCGGGACTAGTCATGATGAGCAGTTCTTC.

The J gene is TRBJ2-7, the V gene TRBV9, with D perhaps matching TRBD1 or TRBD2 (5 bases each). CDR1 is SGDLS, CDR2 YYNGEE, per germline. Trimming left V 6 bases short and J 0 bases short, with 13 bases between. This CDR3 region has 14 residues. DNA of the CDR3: TGTGCCAGCAACCGGGACGGCAACTCCTACGAGCAGTACTTC. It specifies CASNRDGNSYEQYF.

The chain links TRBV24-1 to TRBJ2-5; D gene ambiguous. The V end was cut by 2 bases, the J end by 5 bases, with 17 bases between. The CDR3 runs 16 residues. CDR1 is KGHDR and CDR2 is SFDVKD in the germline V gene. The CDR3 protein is CATSDSGSAPVETQYF. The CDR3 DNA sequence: TGTGCCACCAGTGATTCCGGGTCCGCACCCGTGGAGACCCAGTACTTC.

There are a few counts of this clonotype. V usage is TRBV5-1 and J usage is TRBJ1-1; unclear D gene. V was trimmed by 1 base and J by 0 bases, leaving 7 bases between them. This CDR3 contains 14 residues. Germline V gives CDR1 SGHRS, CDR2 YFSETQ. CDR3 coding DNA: TGCGCCAGCAGCTTGAGCGGGATGAACACTGAAGCTTTCTTT. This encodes CASSLSGMNTEAFF.

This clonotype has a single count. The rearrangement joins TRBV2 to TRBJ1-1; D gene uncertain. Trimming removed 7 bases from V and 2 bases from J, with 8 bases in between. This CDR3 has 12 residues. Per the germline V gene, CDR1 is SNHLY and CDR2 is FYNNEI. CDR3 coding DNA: TGTGCCAGCAACGACCTTAACACTGAAGCTTTCTTT. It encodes CASNDLNTEAFF.

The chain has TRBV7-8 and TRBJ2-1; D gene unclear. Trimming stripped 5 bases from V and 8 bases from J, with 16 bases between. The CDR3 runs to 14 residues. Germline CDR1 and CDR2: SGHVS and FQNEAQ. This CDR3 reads CASSPRGLGYEQFF. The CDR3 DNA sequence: TGTGCCAGCAGCCCCCGAGGCCTAGGCTATGAGCAGTTCTTC.

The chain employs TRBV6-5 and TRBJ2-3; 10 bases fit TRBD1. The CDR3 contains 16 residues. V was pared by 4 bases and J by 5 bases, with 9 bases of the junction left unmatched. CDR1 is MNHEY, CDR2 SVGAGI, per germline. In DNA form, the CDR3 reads TGTGCCAGCAGTTCGAGACGGGACAGGGGTAGAGATACGCAGTATTTT. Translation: CASSSRRDRGRDTQYF.